This TCR beta chain derives from a study of blood T cells in healthy people across ages. Study outcomes and limitations: Roughly linearly, TCR beta diversity per million T cells fell as age increased.

Details on this clonotype: Its antigen is as yet unknown.

The draw of peripheral blood yielded around 10 milliliters from each donor. A J-beta primer mix and a sample-barcoded 5' primer were used in a second PCR of roughly 7 to 12 cycles. A single record per CDR3 protein comes from TCRdb applying MiXCR to the 5' RACE reads. Of roughly 700,000 distinct CDR3 sequences listed, just under 25% are singletons. This same sample was also part of a study on T cells of mothers and their children. That report notes: The whole RNA yield was converted to cDNA, around 1.4 ug per 15 ul.

This TCR was recovered from a boy between 10 and 17 years old in good health. The sample comprised blood.

The CDR3 nucleotides read TGTGCCAGCAGTTTATACCAAGGCAGGGGCTACACCTTC. Translated: CASSLYQGRGYTF. This sequence joins TRBV27 and TRBJ1-2; D not certain. The V gene lost 1 base and the J gene lost 8 bases, with 11 bases spanning the gap. Germline-derived CDR1 and CDR2 are MNHEY and SMNVEV (reference sequence). CDR3 length equals 13 residues.